The clone carrying this T cell receptor beta chain was seen at least ten times. Its antigen remains unknown. RNA transcripts gave rise to amplified TCR beta CDR3 regions. A set of HTBI primers served as the primers for a first-round RT-PCR of the TCR CDR3. MiXCR, run by TCRdb on the multiplex PCR reads, gives a single entry per CDR3 protein. The sample records roughly 290,000 distinct CDR3 sequences, roughly 15% being singletons. PBMCs stemmed from around 10 ml fresh peripheral blood. The data were obtained in a study of T cells in Graves' hyperthyroidism and ophthalmopathy. Study observations and caveats: Blood also carried most thyroid clonotypes expanded above 0.001.

The CDR3 runs to 14 residues. Germline V gene sequence: CDR1 SNHLY, CDR2 FYNNEI. V was clipped by 5 bases and J by 10 bases, with 17 bases between them. The rearrangement uses TRBV2 and TRBJ1-4, with TRBD1 as a possible D gene (6 bases). Sequenced input: blood. The receptor was derived from a woman in her 40s with Graves' hyperthyroidism. CDR3 DNA: TGTGCCAGCAGTACAGGGCGCGCGGCGGGAAAACTGTTTTTT. Translation gives CASSTGRAAGKLFF.